A single sample gave rise to the 14 T cell receptor beta chains below, sequenced in a study of blood T cell repertoires in COVID-19. Using immunoSEQ multiplex PCR, the repertoire was profiled, and TCRdb retains in-frame clones only, with some absent. The sample has about 190,000 clones; around 79% are singletons. Material: peripheral blood. Receptors were obtained from a woman aged 50 to 60 with acute or convalescent COVID-19.

The chain is built from TRBV9 and TRBJ2-3, with 13 bases that match TRBD2. The CDR3 consists of 16 residues. The V gene's germline CDR1 is SGDLS and CDR2 YYNGEE. The J segment lost 2 bases and the V segment lost 4 bases, leaving 4 bases of the junction unmatched. The chain's CDR3 is CASSSGLAGYTDTQYF. CDR3 bases: TGTGCCAGCAGCTCGGGACTAGCGGGGTACACAGATACGCAGTATTTT.

The rearrangement joins TRBV30 to TRBJ1-3; D perhaps matches TRBD1 (5 bases). The germline CDR1 and CDR2 sequences are GTSNPN and SVGIG (reference sequence). V lost 7 bases to trimming and J lost 2 bases, with 24 bases between them. The CDR3 is 17 amino acids. CDR3 DNA: TGTGCCTCGACTTTAACGTGGGGACTGAGGCCTGGAAACACCATATATTTT. Its translation: CASTLTWGLRPGNTIYF.

J is TRBJ1-5 and V is TRBV20-1, with 8 bases aligning to TRBD1. This CDR3 comprises 14 residues. The V and J ends lost 6 bases and 11 bases, in that order; junction bases with no gene match: 15. Germline CDR1 reads DFQATT; CDR2 reads SNEGSKA (reference sequence). CDR3 bases: TGCAGTGCGAGTTTCGGGACAGGAGTAATCGCCCAGCATTTT. Translation: CSASFGTGVIAQHF.

The sample holds one count of this clone. The chain has TRBV3-1 (or the pseudogene TRBV3-2) and TRBJ1-3; 8 bases are shared with TRBD1. The V and J ends lost 4 bases and 0 bases, in that order; junction bases with no gene match: 5. CDR1 is LGHDT and CDR2 is YNNKEL in the germline V gene (reference sequence). The CDR3 has 16 residues. CDR3 coding DNA: TGTGCCAGCAGCCGGCTGACAGGGGCCTCTGGAAACACCATATATTTT. It is translated as CASSRLTGASGNTIYF.

V gene TRBV5-5 combines with J gene TRBJ1-2; 10 nucleotides match TRBD1. J gave up 8 bases and V 2 bases, and 9 bases lay outside the gene matches. Per the germline V gene, CDR1 is SGHKS and CDR2 is YYEKEE (reference sequence). The CDR3 has 15 residues. CDR3 nucleotides: TGTGCCAGCAGCTTCGCATCGGACAGGGGGGGCGGCTACACCTTC. Amino acid sequence: CASSFASDRGGGYTF. The full variable domain, rest sourced from reference TRBV5-5 and TRBJ1-2, is DAGVTQSPTHLIKTRGQQVTLRCSPISGHKSVSWYQQVLGQGPQFIFQYYEKEERGRGNFPDRFSARQFPNYSSELNVNALLLGDSALYLCASSFASDRGGGYTFGSGTRLTVV.

The CDR3 nucleotides are TGTGCCAGCAGTGGACAGGGCAATCAGCCCCAGCATTTT. Translation gives CASSGQGNQPQHF. The V and J genes are TRBV12-3 or TRBV12-4 and TRBJ1-5; 7 bases line up with TRBD1. This CDR3 contains 13 residues. V trimming: 5 bases; J trimming: 2 bases; junction bases outside the gene matches: 0.

The J gene is TRBJ2-4, the V gene TRBV19; TRBD1 matches 7 bases. This CDR3 is 11 amino acids long. Germline V lookup: CDR1 LNHDA, CDR2 SQIVND (reference sequence). V gave up 8 bases and J gave up 7 bases; unmatched junction bases: 2. The CDR3: CASSDRNIQYF. In nucleotides, the CDR3 is TGTGCCAGTTCGGACAGGAACATTCAGTACTTC.

This clone was seen at least ten times. The chain carries TRBV19 and TRBJ2-2; TRBD1 might be the D (6 bases). The V gene lost 3 bases and the J gene lost 5 bases, with 7 bases spanning the gap. The CDR3 consists of 13 residues. CDR1 and CDR2 (germline): LNHDA, SQIVND (reference sequence). In nucleotides, the CDR3 is TGTGCCAGTAGTATCCAGGGGACCGGGGAGCTGTTTTTT. Translating gives CASSIQGTGELFF.

The chain employs TRBV5-1 and TRBJ2-7; the match to TRBD1 covers 7 bases. The CDR3 covers 11 residues. Germline CDR1 SGHRS, CDR2 YFSETQ. V lost 6 bases to trimming and J lost 5 bases; unmatched junction nucleotides: 2. The CDR3 region is CASKQGHEQYF. CDR3 DNA sequence: TGCGCCAGCAAACAGGGGCACGAGCAGTACTTC.

In this sample, this clone turned up a few times. As DNA, the CDR3 is TGCAGCGTCCAGACAGGGGGCAATCAGCCCCAGCATTTT. Amino acids: CSVQTGGNQPQHF. J is TRBJ1-5 and V is TRBV29-1; TRBD1 matches at 8 bases. Germline V gives CDR1 SQVTM, CDR2 ANQGSEA. V trimming: 6 bases; J trimming: 2 bases; junction bases outside the gene matches: 3. The CDR3 has 13 amino acids. Together with reference TRBV29-1 and TRBJ1-5, the CDR3 gives the full variable domain: SAVISQKPSRDICQRGTSLTIQCQVDSQVTMMFWYRQQPGQSLTLIATANQGSEATYESGFVIDKFPISRPNLTFSTLTVSNMSPEDSSIYLCSVQTGGNQPQHFGDGTRLSIL.

The rearrangement links TRBV2 to TRBJ1-5; D may be TRBD1 (5 bases). In germline, CDR1 is SNHLY, CDR2 FYNNEI. The length of the CDR3 is 13 residues. The V and J ends lost 6 bases and 0 bases respectively, with 6 bases between them. The CDR3 here is CASSRVSNQPQHF. As DNA, the CDR3 is TGTGCCAGCAGCAGGGTTAGCAATCAGCCCCAGCATTTT.

V usage is TRBV28 and J usage is TRBJ1-4, with D possibly being TRBD1 (5 bases). Per the germline V gene, CDR1 is MDHEN and CDR2 is SYDVKM. V lost 7 bases and J lost 0, with 15 bases in between. The CDR3 sequence is 16 residues long. The CDR3 region is CASNRRGVSTNEKLFF. Written as DNA, the CDR3 is TGTGCCAGCAATCGACGGGGGGTTTCAACTAATGAAAAACTGTTTTTT. Full variable domain (missing parts from reference TRBV28 and TRBJ1-4): DVKVTQSSRYLVKRTGEKVFLECVQDMDHENMFWYRQDPGLGLRLIYFSYDVKMKEKGDIPEGYSVSREKKERFSLILESASTNQTSMYLCASNRRGVSTNEKLFFGSGTQLSVL.

The V gene is TRBV5-5, the J gene TRBJ1-1, with 7 bases lining up with TRBD1. CDR3 size: 14 residues. Germline V gene data show CDR1 as SGHKS and CDR2 as YYEKEE (reference sequence). J gave up 3 bases and V 4 bases, and 6 bases lay outside the gene matches. The CDR3 is CASSPDRAYTEAFF. CDR3 nucleotides: TGTGCCAGCAGCCCCGACAGGGCCTACACTGAAGCTTTCTTT.

The chain combines TRBV5-1 with TRBJ2-2; 7 bases are a match to TRBD1. This CDR3 spans 15 amino acids. Losses at the gene ends were 3 bases for V and 6 bases for J; bases not matched to a gene: 8. The germline V gene has CDR1 SGHRS and CDR2 YFSETQ. The CDR3 DNA follows: TGCGCCAGCAGCTGGGGACAGAATAGGTCCGGGGAGCTGTTTTTT. The encoded protein is CASSWGQNRSGELFF.